Sequencing of this T cell receptor (beta chain) was carried out in a study of blood T cell repertoires in COVID-19. V was pared by 5 bases and J by 3 bases, with 8 bases of the junction left unmatched. This CDR3 is built from 16 residues. CDR1 is SGHTA, CDR2 FQGNSA, per germline. Original processing methods: Amplification of reference gene primers was used by the study to estimate nucleated cell counts. TCRdb keeps only in-frame clones here, not all; method: immunoSEQ multiplex PCR. V and J calls plus clone size are reproduced from that table; the DNA served to infer D and trimming. Of about 350,000 clones detected, almost 90% appear once; the ten largest clones hold 7% to 8%.

The specimen was peripheral blood. The TCR comes from an older woman with COVID-19, enrolled during active disease. V is TRBV7-2 and J is TRBJ1-5, with 9 bases lining up with TRBD1. In DNA form, the CDR3 reads TGTGCCAGCAGCGAAGGCCGGGACAGGGACAATCAGCCCCAGCATTTT. This encodes CASSEGRDRDNQPQHF.